Here is one TCR beta chain with its context. No antigen is known for it. The source of the sample is a study of identical twins. Broader study findings: Researchers reported excess low generation probability among twin-shared out-of-frame alpha sequences. Out-of-frame beta sequences exhibited a weaker degree of excess twin sharing. Not following the same donors, the study drew its conclusions from cross-sectional statistical analysis.

TCRdb passed the 5' RACE reads through MiXCR, listing each CDR3 protein once. The table shows some 900,000 distinct CDR3 sequences, with approximately 13% occurring only once. Everyone who donated was a healthy Caucasian. The sample was also reused in another study, on yellow fever vaccine responses in identical twins.

The receptor was derived from a woman between 18 and 30 years old in good health. What was sequenced was PBMCs.

CDR3 bases: TGTGCCACCAGCAGAGATAGACTAGCGGGGCCCAATGAGCAGTTCTTC. As protein: CATSRDRLAGPNEQFF. The chain is built from TRBV15 and TRBJ2-1; 11 positions agree with TRBD2. The CDR3 runs to 16 residues. V was clipped by 0 bases and J by 6 bases; unmatched bases: 4. The germline V gene has CDR1 LNHNV and CDR2 YYDKDF (reference sequence).